The clone carrying this T cell receptor (beta chain) was seen more than once but under ten times. No antigen is known for it. The J segment lost 4 bases and the V segment lost 0 bases, leaving 1 base of the junction unmatched. Germline CDR1 reads KGHSH; CDR2 reads LQKENI. CDR3 length: 14 amino acids. These data are taken from a study of identical twins. Template switching, a step in the protocol, added a universal primer site, and cDNA carried unique molecular identifiers. TCRdb recomputed calls from the 5' RACE reads with MiXCR, one row per CDR3 protein. The table shows under 900,000 distinct CDR3 sequences, with 9% to 15% occurring only once. Study results and limitations: Invariant MAIT and iNKT cells are populations that could partly confound zero-insertion analyses. Excess low generation probability was seen in twin-shared out-of-frame alpha sequences.

The sample was also reused in another study, on yellow fever vaccine responses in identical twins. That work contributes: Twins reportedly showed a vaccine T cell response that seemed partly convergent and partly personalized.

Sequenced material: PBMCs. This receptor was identified in a woman between 18 and 30 years old in good health. The rearrangement links TRBV18 to TRBJ2-5; the match to TRBD1 covers 8 bases. The CDR3 region is CASSPPTGVETQYF. CDR3 coding DNA: TGTGCCAGCTCACCACCGACAGGGGTAGAGACCCAGTACTTC.